Below, 12 T cell receptor beta chains from the same sample are listed, as sequenced in a study of blood T cell repertoires in COVID-19. Clones were read by immunoSEQ multiplex PCR, and TCRdb kept only the in-frame ones, dropping some. This table has some 48,000 clones, about nine tenths appearing once. Sequences were obtained from peripheral blood. Receptors originate from a man between 70 and 80 years old with active COVID-19.

The chain combines TRBV6-5 with TRBJ1-5; tentatively, D is TRBD1 (6 bases). V lost 7 bases to trimming and J lost 2 bases, with 15 bases between them. CDR1 and CDR2 from the germline V gene are MNHEY and SVGAGI. CDR3 length: 15 residues. CDR3 amino acids: CASTPQGKGNQPQHF. In nucleotides, the CDR3 is TGTGCCAGCACCCCCCAGGGGAAAGGCAATCAGCCCCAGCATTTT.

This clone was counted a single time. The J gene is TRBJ2-7, the V gene TRBV5-6, with 9 bases identical to TRBD1. This CDR3 is 15 amino acids long. Losses at the gene ends were 4 bases for V and 4 bases for J; bases not matched to a gene: 9. From germline, CDR1 is SGHDT and CDR2 YYEEEE. CDR3 residues: CASSEPGQGPYEQYF. CDR3 sequence (DNA): TGTGCCAGCAGCGAGCCGGGACAGGGTCCTTACGAGCAGTACTTC. The whole variable domain, remainder taken from reference TRBV5-6 and TRBJ2-7, is DAGVTQSPTHLIKTRGQQVTLRCSPKSGHDTVSWYQQALGQGPQFIFQYYEEEERQRGNFPDRFSGHQFPNYSSELNVNALLLGDSALYLCASSEPGQGPYEQYFGPGTRLTVT.

The chain uses TRBV6-1 and TRBJ1-5; D unclear. V gave up 3 bases and J gave up 9 bases, with 15 bases separating them. CDR3 length: 14 residues. Germline CDR1 reads MNHNS; CDR2 reads SASEGT. In DNA form, the CDR3 reads TGTGCCAGCAGTGACCGCGGGAGCCCTGGGCCCCAGCATTTT. Translating gives CASSDRGSPGPQHF.

The chain employs TRBV7-2 and TRBJ1-5, with TRBD1 as a possible D gene (6 bases). The germline V gene encodes CDR1 SGHTA and CDR2 FQGNSA. Trimming took off 6 bases at V and 3 bases at J, with 12 bases between the two ends. This CDR3 has 14 amino acids. CDR3 residues: CASSIQGINQPQHF. CDR3 DNA: TGTGCCAGCAGTATACAGGGAATCAATCAGCCCCAGCATTTT.

The CDR3: CASSFGELAGVREQYF. The CDR3 nucleotides are TGTGCCAGCAGTTTCGGCGAACTAGCGGGGGTGAGAGAGCAGTACTTC. The chain couples TRBV27 to TRBJ2-7; 11 bases match TRBD2. This CDR3 has 16 residues. Germline CDR1 and CDR2: MNHEY and SMNVEV (reference sequence). Trimming cost V 3 bases and J 7 bases; bases outside gene matches: 11.

The genes are TRBV7-2 and TRBJ1-5, with TRBD1 identical over 7 bases. In germline, CDR1 is SGHTA, CDR2 FQGNSA. This CDR3 comprises 14 residues. Germline trimming cut 5 bases from V and 7 bases from J; bases unmatched to any gene: 8. Written as DNA, the CDR3 is TGTGCCAGCAGCGCGACAGGGTCCGAACAGCCCCAGCATTTT. Translated, it gives CASSATGSEQPQHF.

V and J are TRBV28 and TRBJ2-7; D is possibly TRBD1 (5 bases). The CDR3 loop spans 14 amino acids. CDR1 is MDHEN, CDR2 SYDVKM, per germline. Trimming shortened V by 6 bases and J by 2 bases, and 14 bases separated the two germline ends. The CDR3: CASRWAQGTYEQYF. The DNA for the CDR3 is TGTGCCAGCAGGTGGGCCCAGGGCACCTACGAGCAGTACTTC. The entire variable domain, with the rest obtained from reference TRBV28 and TRBJ2-7, is as follows: DVKVTQSSRYLVKRTGEKVFLECVQDMDHENMFWYRQDPGLGLRLIYFSYDVKMKEKGDIPEGYSVSREKKERFSLILESASTNQTSMYLCASRWAQGTYEQYFGPGTRLTVT.

Only one count was recorded for this clone. The rearrangement uses TRBV18 and TRBJ1-5, with D unresolved. CDR3 length equals 15 residues. Germline CDR1 KGHSH, CDR2 LQKENI. Trimming stripped 6 bases from V and 2 bases from J, with 14 bases between. The CDR3 region is CASSSRTGGNQPQHF. As DNA, the CDR3 is TGTGCCAGCTCGTCGAGGACGGGAGGCAATCAGCCCCAGCATTTT.

The V and J genes are TRBV24-1 and TRBJ2-2; 10 bases line up with TRBD1. CDR1 is KGHDR and CDR2 is SFDVKD in the germline V gene. J gave up 4 bases and V 9 bases, and 4 bases lay outside the gene matches. This CDR3 comprises 14 residues. DNA of the CDR3: TGTGCCACCCGGGGACAGGGGTTCACCGGGGAGCTGTTTTTT. Translation: CATRGQGFTGELFF.

The table lists this clone with a count of one. V gene TRBV25-1 combines with J gene TRBJ1-4, with TRBD1 matching over 7 bases. Per germline, CDR1 MGHDK and CDR2 SYGVNS. The CDR3 spans 16 residues. Trimming cost V 6 bases and J 3 bases; bases outside gene matches: 10. Here the CDR3 DNA reads TGTGCCAGCAGACAGGGGATGGCGACTTCTAATGAAAAACTGTTTTTT. Encoded protein: CASRQGMATSNEKLFF.

This clone occurred a few times. The rearrangement uses TRBV7-2 and TRBJ2-3; 10 bases match TRBD2. V lost 2 bases and J lost 6; bases outside the gene matches: 8. Germline V gene lookup returns CDR1 SGHTA and CDR2 FQGNSA. This CDR3 region has 16 residues. The CDR3 DNA reads TGTGCCAGCAGCTTACGGGTAGCGGGGGGCCGGGATACGCAGTATTTT. It encodes CASSLRVAGGRDTQYF.

This chain connects TRBV6-6 to TRBJ2-7; 8 bases line up with TRBD1. CDR1 and CDR2 from the germline V gene are MNHNY and SVGAGI (reference sequence). V shed 4 bases, J shed 3 bases, and the junction held 5 bases outside the gene matches. The CDR3 has 14 residues. The CDR3 is CASSSLGQGYEQYF. CDR3 coding DNA: TGTGCCAGCAGTTCCCTCGGACAGGGCTACGAGCAGTACTTC.